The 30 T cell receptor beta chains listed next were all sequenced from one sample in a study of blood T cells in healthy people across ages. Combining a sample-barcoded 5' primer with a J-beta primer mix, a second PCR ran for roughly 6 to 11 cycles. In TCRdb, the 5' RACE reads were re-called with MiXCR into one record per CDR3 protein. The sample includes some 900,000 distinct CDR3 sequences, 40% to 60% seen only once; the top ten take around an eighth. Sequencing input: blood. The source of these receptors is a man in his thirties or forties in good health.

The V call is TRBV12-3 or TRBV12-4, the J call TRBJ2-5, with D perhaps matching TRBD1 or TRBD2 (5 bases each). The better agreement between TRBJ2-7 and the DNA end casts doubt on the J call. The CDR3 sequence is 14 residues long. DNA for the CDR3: TGTGCCAGCAGCCAACTAGTGGTAAGGGGCGAGCAGTACTTC. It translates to CASSQLVVRGEQYF.

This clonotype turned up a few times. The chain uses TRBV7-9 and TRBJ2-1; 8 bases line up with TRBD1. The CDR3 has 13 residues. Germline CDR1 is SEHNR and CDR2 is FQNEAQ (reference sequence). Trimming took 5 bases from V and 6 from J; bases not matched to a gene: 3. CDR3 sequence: CASSHGTGNEQFF. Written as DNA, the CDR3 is TGTGCCAGCAGCCACGGGACAGGCAATGAGCAGTTCTTC.

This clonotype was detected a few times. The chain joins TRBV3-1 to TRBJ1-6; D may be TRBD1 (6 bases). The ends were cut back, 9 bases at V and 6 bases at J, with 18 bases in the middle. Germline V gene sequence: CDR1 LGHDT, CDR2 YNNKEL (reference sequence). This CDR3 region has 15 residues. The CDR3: CASATGTWVNSPLHF. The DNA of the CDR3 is TGTGCCAGTGCGACAGGCACCTGGGTTAATTCACCCCTCCACTTT.

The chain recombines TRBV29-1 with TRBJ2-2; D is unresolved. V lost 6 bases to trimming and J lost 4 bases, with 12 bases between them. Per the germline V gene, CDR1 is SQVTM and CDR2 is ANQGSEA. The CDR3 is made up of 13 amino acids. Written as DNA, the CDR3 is TGCAGCGTGATAAGATCGGGCACCGGGGAGCTGTTTTTT. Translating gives CSVIRSGTGELFF.

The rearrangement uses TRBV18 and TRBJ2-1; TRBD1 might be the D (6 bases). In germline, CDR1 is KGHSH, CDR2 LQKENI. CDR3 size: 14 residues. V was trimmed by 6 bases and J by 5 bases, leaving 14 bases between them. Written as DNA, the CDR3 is TGTGCCAGCTCCTCAGGGGTGAATAACAATGAGCAGTTCTTC. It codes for CASSSGVNNNEQFF.

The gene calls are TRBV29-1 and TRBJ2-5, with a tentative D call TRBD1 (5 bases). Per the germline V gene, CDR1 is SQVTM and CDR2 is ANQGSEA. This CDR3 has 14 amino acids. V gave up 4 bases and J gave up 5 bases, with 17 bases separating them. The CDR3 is CSVGFARVEETQYF. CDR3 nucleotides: TGCAGCGTTGGATTTGCCAGGGTTGAGGAGACCCAGTACTTC.

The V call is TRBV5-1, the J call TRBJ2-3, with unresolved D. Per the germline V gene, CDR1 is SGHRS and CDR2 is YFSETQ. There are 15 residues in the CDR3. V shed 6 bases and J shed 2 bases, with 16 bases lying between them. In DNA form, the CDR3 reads TGCGCCAGCACCGCCTCTGGCGGAAACACAGATACGCAGTATTTT. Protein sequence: CASTASGGNTDTQYF.

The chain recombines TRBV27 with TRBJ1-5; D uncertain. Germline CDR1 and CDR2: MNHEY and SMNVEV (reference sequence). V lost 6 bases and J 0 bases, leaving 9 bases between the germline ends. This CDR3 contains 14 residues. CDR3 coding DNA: TGTGCCAGCAGATCAGGAGTTAGCAATCAGCCCCAGCATTTT. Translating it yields CASRSGVSNQPQHF.

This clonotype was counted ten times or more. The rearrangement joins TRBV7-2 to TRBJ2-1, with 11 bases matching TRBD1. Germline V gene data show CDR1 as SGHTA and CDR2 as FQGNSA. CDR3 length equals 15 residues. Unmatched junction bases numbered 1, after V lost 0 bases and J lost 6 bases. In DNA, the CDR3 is TGTGCCAGCAGCTTAGCCGGGACAGGGGGCAATGAGCAGTTCTTC. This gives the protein CASSLAGTGGNEQFF.

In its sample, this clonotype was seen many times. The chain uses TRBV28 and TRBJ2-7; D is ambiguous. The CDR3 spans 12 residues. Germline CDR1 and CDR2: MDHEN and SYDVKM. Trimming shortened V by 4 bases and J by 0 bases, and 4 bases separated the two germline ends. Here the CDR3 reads CASSSSSYEQYF. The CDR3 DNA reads TGTGCCAGCAGTTCCAGCTCCTACGAGCAGTACTTC.

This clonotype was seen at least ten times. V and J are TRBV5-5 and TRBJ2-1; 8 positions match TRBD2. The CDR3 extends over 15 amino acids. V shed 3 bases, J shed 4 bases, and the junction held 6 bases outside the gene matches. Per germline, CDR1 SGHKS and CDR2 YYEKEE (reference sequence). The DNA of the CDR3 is TGTGCCAGCAGCTATGAACCGGGGGGGTACAATGAGCAGTTCTTC. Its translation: CASSYEPGGYNEQFF.

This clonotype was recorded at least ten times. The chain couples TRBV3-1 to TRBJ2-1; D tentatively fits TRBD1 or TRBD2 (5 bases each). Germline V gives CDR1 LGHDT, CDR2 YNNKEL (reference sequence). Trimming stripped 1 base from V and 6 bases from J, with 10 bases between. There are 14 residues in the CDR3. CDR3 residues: CASSQAGTGNEQFF. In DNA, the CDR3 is TGTGCCAGCAGCCAAGCGGGGACGGGCAATGAGCAGTTCTTC.

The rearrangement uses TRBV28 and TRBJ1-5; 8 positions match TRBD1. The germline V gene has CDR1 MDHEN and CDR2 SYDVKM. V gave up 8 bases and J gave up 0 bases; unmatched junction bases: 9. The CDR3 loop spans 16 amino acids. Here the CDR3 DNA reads TGTGCCAGCTGTTGCCCACAGGGGGATAGCAATCAGCCCCAGCATTTT. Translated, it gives CASCCPQGDSNQPQHF.

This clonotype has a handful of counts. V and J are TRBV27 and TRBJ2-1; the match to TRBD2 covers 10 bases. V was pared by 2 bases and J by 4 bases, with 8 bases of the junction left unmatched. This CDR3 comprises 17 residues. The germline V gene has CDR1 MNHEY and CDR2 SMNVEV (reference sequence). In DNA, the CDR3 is TGTGCCAGCAGTTTACTCTCAGCGGGGGGGCCATACAATGAGCAGTTCTTC. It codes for CASSLLSAGGPYNEQFF.

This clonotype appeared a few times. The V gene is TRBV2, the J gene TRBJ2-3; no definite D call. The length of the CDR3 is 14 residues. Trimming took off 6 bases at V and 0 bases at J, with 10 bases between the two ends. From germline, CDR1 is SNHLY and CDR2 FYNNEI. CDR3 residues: CASSPLRSTDTQYF. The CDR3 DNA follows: TGTGCCAGCAGCCCCCTTCGAAGCACAGATACGCAGTATTTT.

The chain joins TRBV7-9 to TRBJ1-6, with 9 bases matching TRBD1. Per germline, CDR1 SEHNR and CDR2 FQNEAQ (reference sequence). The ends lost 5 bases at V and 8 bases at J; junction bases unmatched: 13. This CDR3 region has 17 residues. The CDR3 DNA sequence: TGTGCCAGCAGCGAAAATCAGCCGGGGACAGGGTATTCACCCCTCCACTTT. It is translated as CASSENQPGTGYSPLHF.

The chain's CDR3 is CASSFRSADTQYF. The CDR3 nucleotides are TGTGCCAGCAGTTTTAGGTCTGCAGATACGCAGTATTTT. The chain joins TRBV28 to TRBJ2-3; D remains unclear. CDR1 and CDR2 from the germline V gene are MDHEN and SYDVKM. CDR3 length: 13 residues. The V gene lost 3 bases and the J gene lost 4 bases, with 8 bases spanning the gap.

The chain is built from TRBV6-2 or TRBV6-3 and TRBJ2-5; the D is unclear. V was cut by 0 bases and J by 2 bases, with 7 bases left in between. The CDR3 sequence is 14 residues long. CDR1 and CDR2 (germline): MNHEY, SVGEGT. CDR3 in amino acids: CASSYSKGQETQYF. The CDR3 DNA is TGTGCCAGCAGTTACTCGAAAGGGCAAGAGACCCAGTACTTC.

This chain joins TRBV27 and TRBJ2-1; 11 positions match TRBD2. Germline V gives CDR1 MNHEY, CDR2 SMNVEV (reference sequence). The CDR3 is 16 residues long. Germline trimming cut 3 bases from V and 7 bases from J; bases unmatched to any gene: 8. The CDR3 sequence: CASSFEGLAAKNEQFF. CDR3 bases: TGTGCCAGCAGTTTTGAGGGACTAGCGGCGAAGAATGAGCAGTTCTTC.

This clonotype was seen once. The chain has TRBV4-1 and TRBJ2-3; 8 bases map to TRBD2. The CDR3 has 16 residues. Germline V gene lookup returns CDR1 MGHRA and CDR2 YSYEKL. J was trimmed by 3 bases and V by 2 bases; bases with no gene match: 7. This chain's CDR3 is CASSQLAGPGTDTQYF. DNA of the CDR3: TGCGCCAGCAGCCAACTAGCGGGTCCCGGGACAGATACGCAGTATTTT.

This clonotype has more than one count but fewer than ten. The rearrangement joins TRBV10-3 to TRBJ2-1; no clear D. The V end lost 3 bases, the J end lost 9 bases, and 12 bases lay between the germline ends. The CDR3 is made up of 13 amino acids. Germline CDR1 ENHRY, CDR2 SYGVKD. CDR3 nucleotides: TGTGCCATCAGTGATTACAAACAGTCTGAGCAGTTCTTC. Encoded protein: CAISDYKQSEQFF.

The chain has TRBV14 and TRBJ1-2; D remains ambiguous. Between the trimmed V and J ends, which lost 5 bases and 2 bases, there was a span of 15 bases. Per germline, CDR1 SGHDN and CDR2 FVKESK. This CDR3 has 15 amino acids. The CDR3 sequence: CASSTESGKNYGYTF. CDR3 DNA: TGTGCCAGCAGCACTGAGTCGGGCAAGAACTATGGCTACACCTTC. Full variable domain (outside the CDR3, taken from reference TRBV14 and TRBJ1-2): EAGVTQFPSHSVIEKGQTVTLRCDPISGHDNLYWYRRVMGKEIKFLLHFVKESKQDESGMPNNRFLAERTGGTYSTLKVQPAELEDSGVYFCASSTESGKNYGYTFGSGTRLTVV.

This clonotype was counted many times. CDR3 region: CAITFPGQGGQQFF. Written as DNA, the CDR3 is TGTGCCATCACGTTCCCGGGACAGGGAGGTCAGCAGTTCTTC. The rearrangement joins TRBV28 to TRBJ2-1; TRBD1 matches at 9 bases. Germline CDR1 reads MDHEN; CDR2 reads SYDVKM. The CDR3 spans 14 residues. The J segment lost 11 bases and the V segment lost 10 bases, leaving 15 bases of the junction unmatched.

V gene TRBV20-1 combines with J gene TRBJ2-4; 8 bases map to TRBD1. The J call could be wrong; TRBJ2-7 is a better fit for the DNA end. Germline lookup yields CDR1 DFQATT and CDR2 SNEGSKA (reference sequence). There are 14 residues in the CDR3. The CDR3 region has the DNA TGCAGTGCTAGGGACAGGGTAGGGTTGGGCGAGCAGTACTTC. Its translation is CSARDRVGLGEQYF.

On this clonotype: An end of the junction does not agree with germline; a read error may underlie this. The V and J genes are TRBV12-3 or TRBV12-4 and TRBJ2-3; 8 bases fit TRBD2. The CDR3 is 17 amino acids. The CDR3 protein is CASSLAAGGASIDTQYF. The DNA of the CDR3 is TGTGCCAGCAGTTTAGCCGCGGGGGGAGCTAGCATAGATACGCAGTATTTT.

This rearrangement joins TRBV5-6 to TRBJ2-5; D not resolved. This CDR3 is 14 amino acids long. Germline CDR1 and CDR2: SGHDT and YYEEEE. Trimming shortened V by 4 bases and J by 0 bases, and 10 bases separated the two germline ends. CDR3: CASSRVGYQETQYF. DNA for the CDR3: TGTGCCAGCAGCCGGGTCGGATACCAAGAGACCCAGTACTTC.

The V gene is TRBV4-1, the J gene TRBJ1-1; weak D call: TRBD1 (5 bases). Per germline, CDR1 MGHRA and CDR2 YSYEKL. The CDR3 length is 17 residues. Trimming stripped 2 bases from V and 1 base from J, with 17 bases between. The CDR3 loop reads CASSQRGGRRGNTEAFF. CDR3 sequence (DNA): TGCGCCAGCAGCCAAAGGGGCGGAAGAAGGGGGAACACTGAAGCTTTCTTT.

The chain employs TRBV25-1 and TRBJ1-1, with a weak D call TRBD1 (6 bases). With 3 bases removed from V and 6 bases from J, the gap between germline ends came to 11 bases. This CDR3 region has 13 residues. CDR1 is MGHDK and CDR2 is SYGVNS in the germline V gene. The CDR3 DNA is TGTGCCAGCAGTGACCTGGACAGCCCTGAAGCTTTCTTT. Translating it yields CASSDLDSPEAFF.

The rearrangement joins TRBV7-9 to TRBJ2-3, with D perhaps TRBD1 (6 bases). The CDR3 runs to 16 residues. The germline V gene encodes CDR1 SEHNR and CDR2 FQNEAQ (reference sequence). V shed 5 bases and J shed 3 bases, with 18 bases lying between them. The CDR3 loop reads CASSPLRQGLTDTQYF. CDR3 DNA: TGTGCCAGCAGCCCACTTCGGCAGGGGCTGACAGATACGCAGTATTTT. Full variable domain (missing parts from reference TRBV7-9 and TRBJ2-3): DTGVSQNPRHKITKRGQNVTFRCDPISEHNRLYWYRQTLGQGPEFLTYFQNEAQLEKSRLLSDRFSAERPKGSFSTLEIQRTEQGDSAMYLCASSPLRQGLTDTQYFGPGTRLTVL.

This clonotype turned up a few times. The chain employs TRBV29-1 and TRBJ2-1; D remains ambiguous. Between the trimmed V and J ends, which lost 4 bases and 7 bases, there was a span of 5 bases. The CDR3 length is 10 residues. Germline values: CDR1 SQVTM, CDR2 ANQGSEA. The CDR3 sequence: CSVAVNEQFF. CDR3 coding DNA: TGCAGCGTTGCCGTTAATGAGCAGTTCTTC.